The 13 T cell receptor beta chains below all came from one sample that was sequenced in a study of lymphopenia after photon versus proton radiotherapy. Generated by immunoSEQ multiplex PCR, the TCRdb table keeps only in-frame clones and is missing some. The table shows under 30,000 clones, with approximately 90% occurring only once. The starting material was peripheral blood, obtained from a patient treated with proton-based radiotherapy. The receptors stem from a woman in her sixties or seventies with cholangiocarcinoma. Some clones in this sample may be carry-over from other donors' samples.

The chain recombines TRBV19 with TRBJ2-1; weak D call: TRBD1 (6 bases). The CDR3 contains 14 residues. Germline assignment: CDR1 LNHDA and CDR2 SQIVND (reference sequence). With 3 bases removed from V and 6 bases from J, the gap between germline ends came to 12 bases. The CDR3 loop reads CASSIQGTSNEQFF. The CDR3 DNA follows: TGTGCCAGTAGTATTCAGGGGACCAGCAATGAGCAGTTCTTC.

A remark on this clone: Relative to the germline gene, one junction end is altered; a read error may explain this. The chain has TRBV7-9 and TRBJ2-2, with D possibly matching TRBD2 (5 bases). Germline values: CDR1 SEHNR, CDR2 FQNEAQ (reference sequence). This CDR3 spans 12 amino acids. The CDR3 nucleotides are TGTGCCAGCAGGTCTAGTCACCGGGGAGCTGTTTTT. Its protein is CASRSSHRGAVF.

As for this clone: The sample contains more than one DNA sequence encoding this CDR3. The rearrangement links TRBV5-1 to TRBJ2-6; no reliable D call. Trimming pared 0 bases from V and 1 base from J, leaving 5 bases between. Per germline, CDR1 SGHRS and CDR2 YFSETQ. The CDR3 runs to 15 residues. As DNA, the CDR3 is TGCGCCAGCAGCTTGGGGTCATCTGGGGCCAACGTCCTGACTTTC. Translated, it gives CASSLGSSGANVLTF.

Only one count was recorded for this clone. The CDR3 DNA is TGTGCCAGCAGTATATCGAGGCGGAGCTATGGCTACACCTTC. Amino acids: CASSISRRSYGYTF. The V gene is TRBV11-2, the J gene TRBJ1-2; the D is unclear. V gave up 6 bases and J gave up 4 bases, with 15 bases separating them. In germline, CDR1 is SGHAT, CDR2 FQNNGV. The CDR3 has 14 amino acids.

The rearrangement links TRBV14 to TRBJ2-2; no definite D call. Per the germline V gene, CDR1 is SGHDN and CDR2 is FVKESK. The CDR3 covers 15 residues. The V end was cut by 3 bases, the J end by 0 bases, with 8 bases between. CDR3 sequence (DNA): TGTGCCAGCAGCCACCGACGGGCGAACACCGGGGAGCTGTTTTTT. Protein sequence: CASSHRRANTGELFF.

The V call is TRBV5-1, the J call TRBJ2-5; D may be TRBD1 (6 bases). Germline V gene lookup returns CDR1 SGHRS and CDR2 YFSETQ. The CDR3 is 13 residues long. Trimming took 2 bases from V and 5 from J, leaving 10 bases between them. The CDR3 is CASSLGGGETQYF. As DNA, the CDR3 is TGCGCCAGCAGCTTAGGGGGTGGGGAGACCCAGTACTTC.

As DNA, the CDR3 is TGTGCCAGCAGCCCCGGAGTTAACTATGGCTACACCTTC. This codes for CASSPGVNYGYTF. V gene TRBV7-9 combines with J gene TRBJ1-2; D not resolved. Germline CDR1 SEHNR, CDR2 FQNEAQ (reference sequence). The CDR3 runs 13 residues. Trimming shortened V by 5 bases and J by 1 base, and 8 bases separated the two germline ends.

The V and J genes are TRBV4-2 and TRBJ1-2; tentative D call: TRBD1 (6 bases). The CDR3 is 15 amino acids. The V end lost 3 bases, the J end lost 4 bases, and 15 bases lay between the germline ends. Germline assignment: CDR1 LGHNA and CDR2 YNFKEQ. CDR3 loop: CASSHNGGAAYGYTF. The CDR3 DNA is TGTGCCAGCAGCCACAATGGGGGGGCGGCCTATGGCTACACCTTC.

The chain is built from TRBV5-5 and TRBJ2-7; D is uncertain. Germline V gene lookup returns CDR1 SGHKS and CDR2 YYEKEE (reference sequence). This CDR3 contains 13 residues. The V end lost 5 bases, the J end lost 3 bases, and 12 bases lay between the germline ends. CDR3 in amino acids: CASSRVSSYEQYF. CDR3 DNA: TGTGCCAGCAGTCGGGTCAGCAGCTACGAGCAGTACTTC.

The chain is built from TRBV5-1 and TRBJ2-1; D is possibly TRBD2 (5 bases). V was cut by 4 bases and J by 0 bases, with 14 bases left in between. Germline V gene lookup returns CDR1 SGHRS and CDR2 YFSETQ. There are 16 residues in the CDR3. The CDR3 protein is CASSILASSSYNEQFF. CDR3 sequence (DNA): TGCGCCAGCAGCATCTTAGCGTCGAGCTCCTACAATGAGCAGTTCTTC.

This CDR3 is CASDRVRQGRYEQYF. CDR3 DNA: TGTGCCAGCGACCGGGTTCGACAGGGGCGCTACGAGCAGTACTTC. The chain combines TRBV21-1 with TRBJ2-7; the D call TRBD1 from the table was never checked on the DNA. TRBV21-1 constitutes a pseudogene. The CDR3 spans 15 residues.

J is TRBJ2-7 and V is TRBV7-6; 8 bases fit TRBD2. The CDR3 runs to 13 residues. CDR1 is SGHVS, CDR2 FNYEAQ, per germline. J gave up 7 bases and V 6 bases, and 8 bases lay outside the gene matches. The CDR3 is CASRSGSSYEQYF. The CDR3 DNA sequence: TGTGCCAGCAGGAGCGGGAGCTCGTATGAGCAGTACTTC.

This clone was found once. The CDR3 spells CASSLSGTSGSEQYF. CDR3 bases: TGTGCCAGCAGCTTATCCGGGACTAGCGGGAGCGAGCAGTACTTC. The chain couples TRBV11-3 to TRBJ2-7; 14 nucleotides agree with TRBD2. The CDR3 has 15 amino acids. After removal of 2 bases from V and 6 bases from J, the junction contained 3 bases not matched to a gene. Germline V gene sequence: CDR1 SGHNT, CDR2 YENEEA.